The clone carrying this TCR beta chain was counted at least ten times. The antigen is undetermined. The data originate from a study of T-cell reconstitution after alpha-beta-depleted transplantation in children. Study results and caveats: At around two months after transplant, the alpha-beta T cells were reportedly derived from several hundred expanded clones that came from non-depleted graft cells. Where some patients showed high TCRbeta diversity at day 60, it came from recipient T cells and thymic progenitors that had survived. Among T cells one year after transplant, newly produced cells accounted for most counts and diversity.

Unique molecular identifiers tagged the TCRbeta library. One entry per CDR3 protein, called by TCRdb with MiXCR from the PCR reads. In the table there are about 250,000 distinct CDR3 sequences, more than 20% of which are singletons. From germline, CDR1 is DFQATT and CDR2 SNEGSKA (reference sequence). This CDR3 has 13 residues. V was trimmed by 3 bases and J by 6 bases, leaving 11 bases between them. The clonotype was recovered from a female patient between 2 and 15 years old who had a stem cell transplant for congenital amegakaryocytic thrombocytopenia, so the T cells may come from the graft donor. Sequences were derived from PBMCs, mostly from graft donor cells, sampled 360 days after TCRalphabeta/CD19-depleted stem cell transplant. The chain uses TRBV20-1 and TRBJ1-4, with D tentatively TRBD1 (6 bases). The DNA of the CDR3 is TGCAGTGCTAGGACGGGGGGCGATGAAAAACTGTTTTTT. Protein sequence: CSARTGGDEKLFF.